The present TCR beta chain was sequenced within a study of T cell responses to AZD1222 COVID-19 vaccine. Study-level results: After two AZD1222 doses, spike-specific TCR breadth and depth rose versus day 0. The number of AZD1222 recipients seropositive at baseline was only 6 or 7. The study reported that nearly half of spike-specific TCRs target unmutated variant regions. Clonal diversity may have been underestimated in mostly white British donors.

CDR3 size: 15 residues. The ends were cut back, 0 bases at V and 4 bases at J, with 14 bases in the middle. Germline V gene sequence: CDR1 SGHRS, CDR2 YFSETQ. About this clone: Its cognate antigen is unknown.

Method: immunoSEQ multiplex PCR; TCRdb's copy keeps in-frame clones and lacks some. The sample contains 210,000 or so clones, roughly 94% of which appear only once. This TCR was sampled from an adult who received the MenACWY meningococcal vaccine as a control. Sequencing used peripheral blood, obtained 28 days after the second dose of the MenACWY control vaccine. V usage is TRBV5-1 and J usage is TRBJ2-7; D assignment may be TRBD1 or TRBD2 (5 bases each). In nucleotides, the CDR3 is TGCGCCAGCAGCTTGGACCCGGGACGGACATACGAGCAGTACTTC. The encoded protein is CASSLDPGRTYEQYF.